These 31 T cell receptor beta chains share one sample of origin, sequenced in a study of blood T cell repertoires in COVID-19. TCRdb's copy holds only in-frame clones and misses some; the assay was immunoSEQ multiplex PCR. The data hold roughly 160,000 clones, with 82% observed a single time. Sample: PBMCs or T cells enriched from blood (not recorded which). The receptors shown here come from a man in his sixties who had recovered from COVID-19.

This chain joins TRBV6-1 and TRBJ2-3, with D perhaps TRBD1 (6 bases). The length of the CDR3 is 15 residues. Germline assignment: CDR1 MNHNS and CDR2 SASEGT. Trimming took 2 bases from V and 3 from J, leaving 12 bases between them. The chain's CDR3 is CASSERQGSTDTQYF. The CDR3 DNA reads TGTGCCAGCAGTGAACGTCAGGGGAGTACAGATACGCAGTATTTT.

The V and J genes are TRBV4-1 and TRBJ1-5; D possibly corresponds to TRBD1 (6 bases). The CDR3 has 15 amino acids. Between the trimmed V and J ends, which lost 0 bases and 6 bases, there was a span of 12 bases. Per germline, CDR1 MGHRA and CDR2 YSYEKL. The CDR3 spells CASSQEGGVGQPQHF. CDR3 nucleotide sequence: TGCGCCAGCAGCCAAGAAGGGGGGGTTGGTCAGCCCCAGCATTTT.

The chain recombines TRBV7-9 with TRBJ1-4; D gene uncertain. With 0 bases removed from V and 1 base from J, the gap between germline ends came to 12 bases. The CDR3 consists of 17 residues. The germline gives CDR1 SEHNR, CDR2 FQNEAQ (reference sequence). The CDR3 DNA reads as TGTGCCAGCAGCTTAGCGCGCCGGGAGGGAACTAATGAAAAACTGTTTTTT. Residues: CASSLARREGTNEKLFF.

The chain combines TRBV7-9 with TRBJ1-2; 7 positions agree with TRBD1. The CDR3 extends over 16 amino acids. The V and J ends lost 4 bases and 5 bases, in that order; junction bases with no gene match: 13. Per germline, CDR1 SEHNR and CDR2 FQNEAQ (reference sequence). CDR3 protein: CASSSTLQTGKYGYTF. DNA of the CDR3: TGTGCCAGCAGCTCCACGCTCCAGACAGGGAAGTATGGCTACACCTTC.

This clone showed up just a few times. The chain recombines TRBV28 with TRBJ1-2, with D unresolved. CDR1 and CDR2 from the germline V gene are MDHEN and SYDVKM. There are 15 residues in the CDR3. Trimming left V 5 bases short and J 5 bases short, with 18 bases between. The CDR3 protein is CASSPEPDGLYGYTF. CDR3 coding DNA: TGTGCCAGCAGTCCCGAACCGGACGGACTATATGGCTACACCTTC.

The table lists this clone with a count of one. This chain connects TRBV3-1 (or the pseudogene TRBV3-2) to TRBJ1-2, with D perhaps TRBD1 (5 bases). Germline V gene data show CDR1 as LGHDT and CDR2 as YNNKEL (reference sequence). This CDR3 spans 15 amino acids. V was trimmed by 0 bases and J by 8 bases, leaving 16 bases between them. The CDR3 protein is CASSQDSEGFEGYTF. The CDR3 bases are TGTGCCAGCAGCCAAGATTCGGAGGGGTTCGAGGGCTACACCTTC.

The chain combines TRBV5-4 with TRBJ1-1, with D perhaps TRBD1 (5 bases). Germline V gene sequence: CDR1 SGHNT, CDR2 YYREEE (reference sequence). V was clipped by 5 bases and J by 4 bases, with 18 bases between them. The CDR3 totals 15 residues. For the CDR3, the DNA is TGTGCCAGCAGGCCCGGGAGTAGCGGGGGCACTGAAGCTTTCTTT. Its translation is CASRPGSSGGTEAFF.

V and J are TRBV5-5 and TRBJ2-7; D possibly corresponds to TRBD2 (7 bases). The length of the CDR3 is 18 residues. The germline V gene encodes CDR1 SGHKS and CDR2 YYEKEE (reference sequence). The germline V and J ends were trimmed by 1 base and 2 bases, with 22 bases remaining between them. This CDR3 reads CASSLKGTHGGGPYEQYF. CDR3 coding DNA: TGTGCCAGCAGCTTGAAGGGGACCCATGGCGGGGGCCCCTACGAGCAGTACTTC.

The chain uses TRBV5-1 and TRBJ1-5, with 8 bases aligning to TRBD1. Germline CDR1 SGHRS, CDR2 YFSETQ. The CDR3 has 15 residues. The V and J ends lost 4 bases and 0 bases, in that order; junction bases with no gene match: 3. CDR3: CASSATGASNQPQHF. The DNA for the CDR3 is TGCGCCAGCAGCGCGACAGGGGCTAGCAATCAGCCCCAGCATTTT.

The chain links TRBV3-1 (or the pseudogene TRBV3-2) to TRBJ1-5; D remains ambiguous. V was shortened by 2 bases and J by 4 bases, with 6 bases between the two germline ends. CDR3 length: 13 residues. The V gene's germline CDR1 is LGHDT and CDR2 YNNKEL (reference sequence). The CDR3 loop is CASSQSPNQPQHF. CDR3 DNA sequence: TGTGCCAGCAGCCAAAGCCCTAATCAGCCCCAGCATTTT.

The rearrangement uses TRBV12-3 or TRBV12-4 and TRBJ2-5; weak D call: TRBD2 (5 bases). The ends were cut back, 3 bases at V and 5 bases at J, with 10 bases in the middle. The CDR3 is 13 residues long. CDR3 DNA: TGTGCCAGCAGTTTCAGAGGGCGGGAGACCCAGTACTTC. It encodes CASSFRGRETQYF.

The chain employs TRBV30 and TRBJ1-2, with D possibly being TRBD1 (6 bases). The CDR3 has 13 residues. Trimming took 3 bases from V and 6 from J, leaving 14 bases between them. Germline V gene sequence: CDR1 GTSNPN, CDR2 SVGIG (reference sequence). The chain's CDR3 is CAWSGGGENGYTF. The CDR3 region has the DNA TGTGCCTGGAGCGGAGGGGGGGAAAATGGCTACACCTTC. Looking up the rest from reference TRBV30 and TRBJ1-2 gives the full variable domain: SQTIHQWPATLVQPVGSPLSLECTVEGTSNPNLYWYRQAAGRGLQLLFYSVGIGQISSEVPQNLSASRPQDRQFILSSKKLLLSDSGFYLCAWSGGGENGYTFGSGTRLTVV.

About this clone itself: Compared with germline, one end of the junction differs, possibly owing to a read error. The J gene is TRBJ2-7, the V gene TRBV12-3 or TRBV12-4; D possibly corresponds to TRBD1 (6 bases). This CDR3 spans 13 amino acids. CDR3 DNA sequence: TGTGCCAGCAGTCCCAGGGGCTCCGACGAGCAGTACTTC. Residues: CASSPRGSDEQYF.

The chain is built from TRBV7-9 and TRBJ1-2; 7 positions match TRBD1. CDR1 is SEHNR and CDR2 is FQNEAQ in the germline V gene (reference sequence). The CDR3 runs 15 residues. Trimming took 2 bases from V and 1 from J; bases not matched to a gene: 4. The CDR3 loop reads CASSLFGTDNYGYTF. CDR3 sequence (DNA): TGTGCCAGCAGCTTATTCGGGACAGATAACTATGGCTACACCTTC.

Turning to this clone: This sample also contains other DNA sequences that code for the same CDR3. The chain uses TRBV29-1 and TRBJ1-1, with 7 bases matching TRBD1. The V and J ends lost 5 bases and 0 bases, in that order; junction bases with no gene match: 3. CDR3 size: 13 residues. Germline assignment: CDR1 SQVTM and CDR2 ANQGSEA. The CDR3, as DNA: TGCAGCGTTCGGACAGGAGTGAACACTGAAGCTTTCTTT. Protein product: CSVRTGVNTEAFF.

CDR3 bases: TGTGCCAGTCTAAGCGGGGCTTCCTACGAGCAGTACTTC. This translates into CASLSGASYEQYF. The V and J genes are TRBV6-5 and TRBJ2-7, with 7 nucleotides matching TRBD2. Germline lookup yields CDR1 MNHEY and CDR2 SVGAGI. J was trimmed by 1 base and V by 9 bases; bases with no gene match: 6. The CDR3 sequence is 13 residues long.

The J gene is TRBJ2-2, the V gene TRBV28, with 7 bases fitting TRBD1. V gave up 6 bases and J gave up 4 bases; unmatched junction bases: 5. Germline CDR1 is MDHEN and CDR2 is SYDVKM. This CDR3 spans 14 amino acids. The DNA for the CDR3 is TGTGCCAGCAGGTTTACAGGGGCCACCGGGGAGCTGTTTTTT. The encoded protein is CASRFTGATGELFF.

The V call is TRBV5-1, the J call TRBJ2-3; D may be TRBD2 (5 bases). The CDR3 covers 14 residues. Germline V CDR1 and CDR2: SGHRS, YFSETQ. V shed 5 bases and J shed 6 bases, with 16 bases lying between them. The CDR3 nucleotides read TGCGCCAGCAGTTCCGGGATTTCTACCGATACGCAGTATTTT. It specifies CASSSGISTDTQYF.

This clone came up a few times. The chain employs TRBV9 and TRBJ1-1; tentatively, D is TRBD1 (5 bases). CDR3 length: 14 residues. Deletions cut 4 bases from V and 1 base from J, with 11 bases between. Germline lookup yields CDR1 SGDLS and CDR2 YYNGEE. This CDR3 is CASSKNRQNTEAFF. CDR3 bases: TGTGCCAGCAGCAAAAACAGGCAGAACACTGAAGCTTTCTTT.

The chain joins TRBV18 to TRBJ2-7, with 12 bases identical to TRBD1. V lost 3 bases and J lost 1; bases outside the gene matches: 22. Germline V CDR1 and CDR2: KGHSH, LQKENI. This CDR3 region has 22 residues. This chain's CDR3 is CASSPNLNRDRGLLAASYEQYF. CDR3 nucleotides: TGTGCCAGCTCACCGAACTTAAACCGGGACAGGGGGCTACTAGCGGCATCCTACGAGCAGTACTTC.

The chain is built from TRBV30 and TRBJ2-7; D might be TRBD1 (5 bases). V lost 2 bases to trimming and J lost 3 bases, with 11 bases between them. The CDR3 has 13 amino acids. The germline V gene encodes CDR1 GTSNPN and CDR2 SVGIG (reference sequence). DNA of the CDR3: TGTGCCTGGAGTCCGGACACGAACTACGAGCAGTACTTC. Encoded protein: CAWSPDTNYEQYF. The complete variable domain, with remaining parts taken from reference TRBV30 and TRBJ2-7, reads SQTIHQWPATLVQPVGSPLSLECTVEGTSNPNLYWYRQAAGRGLQLLFYSVGIGQISSEVPQNLSASRPQDRQFILSSKKLLLSDSGFYLCAWSPDTNYEQYFGPGTRLTVT.

The chain couples TRBV11-2 to TRBJ1-2, with D unresolved. Germline V gene data show CDR1 as SGHAT and CDR2 as FQNNGV. The V gene lost 5 bases and the J gene lost 8 bases, with 18 bases spanning the gap. The CDR3 runs to 14 residues. CDR3 coding DNA: TGTGCCAGCAGCACCCAAACTCTGGGAGAAGGCTACACCTTC. It encodes CASSTQTLGEGYTF.

J is TRBJ1-3 and V is TRBV5-6; D might be TRBD1 (6 bases). Germline lookup yields CDR1 SGHDT and CDR2 YYEEEE. The V and J ends lost 4 bases and 11 bases respectively, with 22 bases between them. The length of the CDR3 is 15 residues. CDR3 amino acids: CASSTQEAPEGAIYF. In DNA form, the CDR3 reads TGTGCCAGCAGCACCCAGGAGGCGCCCGAGGGGGCCATATATTTT. Filled out from reference TRBV5-6 and TRBJ1-3, the complete variable domain reads DAGVTQSPTHLIKTRGQQVTLRCSPKSGHDTVSWYQQALGQGPQFIFQYYEEEERQRGNFPDRFSGHQFPNYSSELNVNALLLGDSALYLCASSTQEAPEGAIYFGEGSWLTVV.

This chain joins TRBV2 and TRBJ2-1; 9 positions agree with TRBD2. Germline CDR1 SNHLY, CDR2 FYNNEI. The CDR3 has 14 amino acids. V gave up 4 bases and J gave up 6 bases; unmatched junction bases: 4. CDR3 DNA sequence: TGTGCCAGCAGTGTTGGCGGGGGGGGCAATGAGCAGTTCTTC. It specifies CASSVGGGGNEQFF.

The chain joins TRBV12-3 or TRBV12-4 to TRBJ2-7; TRBD2 is a possible D gene (5 bases). V lost 5 bases and J 4 bases, leaving 9 bases between the germline ends. The CDR3 is 12 residues long. CDR3 nucleotides: TGTGCCAGCAGTACTAGACCGTACGAGCAGTACTTC. It is translated as CASSTRPYEQYF.

The chain combines TRBV10-3 with TRBJ2-3; D remains unclear. CDR3 length: 12 residues. Germline V gene data show CDR1 as ENHRY and CDR2 as SYGVKD. V gave up 7 bases and J gave up 0 bases, with 5 bases separating them. The chain's CDR3 is CAIKPSTDTQYF. The DNA for the CDR3 is TGTGCCATCAAGCCTAGCACAGATACGCAGTATTTT.

V gene TRBV14 combines with J gene TRBJ2-5, with a possible D match to TRBD1 (6 bases). The germline V and J ends were trimmed by 1 base and 4 bases, with 13 bases remaining between them. In germline, CDR1 is SGHDN, CDR2 FVKESK. The CDR3 covers 15 residues. The CDR3 DNA follows: TGTGCCAGCAGCCAAGGGACAGCTCTCCGAGAGACCCAGTACTTC. It encodes CASSQGTALRETQYF.

The chain links TRBV18 to TRBJ1-4; possible D gene TRBD1, 5 bases. Looked up from germline, CDR1 is KGHSH and CDR2 is LQKENI. Deletions cut 2 bases from V and 4 bases from J, with 14 bases between. CDR3 length equals 16 residues. CDR3 protein: CASSPSGRGLNEKLFF. In DNA form, the CDR3 reads TGTGCCAGCTCACCATCAGGGAGGGGCCTTAATGAAAAACTGTTTTTT.

V and J are TRBV2 and TRBJ2-5; TRBD2 is a possible D gene (5 bases). V was cut by 7 bases and J by 3 bases, with 12 bases left in between. The CDR3 length is 13 residues. CDR1 and CDR2 from the germline V gene are SNHLY and FYNNEI. The CDR3 nucleotides read TGTGCCAGCAAGAGCGGCCGTGAAGAGACCCAGTACTTC. Its translation: CASKSGREETQYF.

The chain recombines TRBV7-3 with TRBJ1-6; possible D gene TRBD1, 6 bases. CDR1 and CDR2 from the germline V gene are SGHTA and FQGTGA. V was clipped by 2 bases and J by 8 bases, with 10 bases between them. This CDR3 has 14 residues. The CDR3 sequence: CASSLQGNYSPLHF. For the CDR3, the DNA is TGTGCCAGCAGCTTACAGGGGAATTATTCACCCCTCCACTTT.

This sequence joins TRBV10-3 and TRBJ2-7; D is perhaps TRBD2 (6 bases). V was cut by 4 bases and J by 2 bases, with 18 bases left in between. The CDR3 runs 16 residues. Germline-derived CDR1 and CDR2 are ENHRY and SYGVKD. CDR3 nucleotide sequence: TGTGCCATCAGTGTGCTCAGTAGCGGAGGGACCTACGAGCAGTACTTC. Its protein product is CAISVLSSGGTYEQYF.